The 12 T cell receptor beta chains listed next were all sequenced from one sample in a study of response to subunit inactivated influenza vaccine. TCRdb itself ran the RT-PCR reads through MiXCR, one entry per CDR3 protein. The sample carries roughly 710,000 distinct CDR3 sequences, about 15% recorded once. The sequencing used PBMCs from blood, collected approximately 15 days before vaccination. These receptors all stem from a middle-aged man who received an inactivated influenza vaccine.

This clonotype was seen many times. This chain joins TRBV4-3 and TRBJ1-5; the D is unclear. V was shortened by 0 bases and J by 1 base, with 7 bases between the two germline ends. This CDR3 is 15 amino acids long. CDR1 and CDR2 (germline): LGHNA, YSLEER. This CDR3 reads CASSQDPQSNQPQHF. The CDR3 DNA reads as TGCGCCAGCAGCCAAGACCCCCAGAGCAATCAGCCCCAGCATTTT.

In its sample, this clonotype was seen a few times. This chain connects TRBV5-1 to TRBJ2-1; a weak D match, TRBD1 (5 bases). The germline gives CDR1 SGHRS, CDR2 YFSETQ. The ends were cut back, 4 bases at V and 4 bases at J, with 9 bases in the middle. This CDR3 is built from 13 residues. In DNA form, the CDR3 reads TGCGCCAGCAGCCACAACAGGTACAATGAGCAGTTCTTC. It specifies CASSHNRYNEQFF.

This clonotype was counted a few times. The rearrangement uses TRBV7-9 and TRBJ1-1; D uncertain. The CDR3 has 13 amino acids. Germline V gene data show CDR1 as SEHNR and CDR2 as FQNEAQ (reference sequence). Trimming left V 5 bases short and J 8 bases short, with 15 bases between. DNA for the CDR3: TGTGCCAGCAGCCGGGAGGCCGGGCTGGAAGCTTTCTTT. Translation: CASSREAGLEAFF. Filled out from reference TRBV7-9 and TRBJ1-1, the complete variable domain reads DTGVSQNPRHKITKRGQNVTFRCDPISEHNRLYWYRQTLGQGPEFLTYFQNEAQLEKSRLLSDRFSAERPKGSFSTLEIQRTEQGDSAMYLCASSREAGLEAFFGQGTRLTVV.

In its sample, this clonotype was seen many times. V gene TRBV20-1 combines with J gene TRBJ2-7; maybe TRBD1 (6 bases). Germline V gives CDR1 DFQATT, CDR2 SNEGSKA (reference sequence). There are 12 residues in the CDR3. V was shortened by 4 bases and J by 1 base, with 8 bases between the two germline ends. The CDR3, as DNA: TGCAGTGCTAACCAGGGGTCCTACGAGCAGTACTTC. Its protein is CSANQGSYEQYF.

The chain carries TRBV6-1 and TRBJ1-3; no reliable D call. The CDR3 runs 14 residues. V lost 2 bases and J 9 bases, leaving 14 bases between the germline ends. The germline V gene has CDR1 MNHNS and CDR2 SASEGT. The CDR3 DNA sequence: TGTGCCAGCAGTGAAAGAACTGGTGTAACCACCATATATTTT. It is translated as CASSERTGVTTIYF.

The V call is TRBV20-1, the J call TRBJ2-7; D unclear. From germline, CDR1 is DFQATT and CDR2 SNEGSKA (reference sequence). V was pared by 1 base and J by 2 bases, with 15 bases between. CDR3 length equals 15 residues. The CDR3 coding sequence is TGCAGTGCTAGAGTAAGGGAACGGCCTACCTACGAGCAGTACTTC. This gives the protein CSARVRERPTYEQYF.

This clonotype has only a few counts. This chain links TRBV5-5 with TRBJ2-1, with D perhaps being TRBD1 or TRBD2 (5 bases each). V gave up 3 bases and J gave up 3 bases, with 16 bases separating them. The CDR3 sequence is 16 residues long. CDR1 is SGHKS, CDR2 YYEKEE, per germline (reference sequence). DNA of the CDR3: TGTGCCAGCAGCTCGGTTGAGGGGCTCTTCTACAATGAGCAGTTCTTC. It codes for CASSSVEGLFYNEQFF.

The rearrangement joins TRBV4-1 to TRBJ2-1; 7 bases match TRBD2. CDR1 and CDR2 (germline): MGHRA, YSYEKL. V shed 4 bases and J 7 bases; nucleotides not matched to a gene: 16. The CDR3 sequence is 17 residues long. The CDR3: CASSLLYLGGGGNEQFF. The DNA of the CDR3 is TGCGCCAGCAGCCTACTATACTTGGGGGGGGGAGGAAATGAGCAGTTCTTC.

The chain employs TRBV10-1 and TRBJ1-4, with 8 bases matching TRBD1. CDR1 and CDR2 from the germline V gene are WNHNN and SYGVQD (reference sequence). V was pared by 5 bases and J by 5 bases, with 7 bases of the junction left unmatched. The CDR3 runs 15 residues. The CDR3 sequence: CASSSDREINEKLFF. The CDR3 DNA reads TGCGCCAGCAGTTCGGACAGGGAGATAAATGAAAAACTGTTTTTT.

This clonotype was counted only a few times. The chain links TRBV6-2 or TRBV6-3 to TRBJ2-1, with 8 bases lining up with TRBD1. CDR3 size: 15 residues. After removal of 6 bases from V and 4 bases from J, the junction contained 8 bases not matched to a gene. In germline, CDR1 is MNHEY, CDR2 SVGEGT. The CDR3 DNA reads as TGTGCCAGCAGAGATGGGACAGGCCCTTACAATGAGCAGTTCTTC. Protein product: CASRDGTGPYNEQFF.

This clonotype was picked up many times. The chain employs TRBV5-5 and TRBJ2-1, with 7 bases lining up with TRBD2. Losses at the gene ends were 2 bases for V and 8 bases for J; bases not matched to a gene: 19. The CDR3 is made up of 18 amino acids. Germline V gives CDR1 SGHKS, CDR2 YYEKEE (reference sequence). The CDR3 region is CASSFPRGVVEGDDEQFF. CDR3 DNA sequence: TGTGCCAGCAGCTTCCCCCGGGGGGTAGTGGAGGGTGACGATGAGCAGTTCTTC.

This clonotype was found a few times. V and J are TRBV29-1 and TRBJ2-3; possible D gene TRBD1, 8 bases. Trimming removed 8 bases from V and 5 bases from J, with 17 bases in between. The CDR3 covers 13 residues. CDR1 is SQVTM and CDR2 is ANQGSEA in the germline V gene. The CDR3 spells CSTDRGLRDTQYF. CDR3 DNA sequence: TGCAGCACAGACAGGGGACTAAGAGATACGCAGTATTTT.